The sequence of this T cell receptor beta chain was determined in a study of Graves' ophthalmopathy and Graves' hyperthyroidism. RNA transcripts served as template for amplifying TCR beta CDR3 sequences. HTBI-primed RT-PCR formed the first round, and a multiplex PCR formed the second. TCRdb ran MiXCR on the multiplex PCR reads and lists one entry per CDR3 protein. The top ten hold about 3.3% of the sample, which has hundreds of thousands of distinct CDR3 sequences, over 40% seen once. Study-wide points: Among expanded thyroid clonotypes above 0.001 frequency, most also occurred in blood. Progression of ophthalmopathy was predicted by the model with 60% to 71% sensitivity and under 85% specificity. Stable hyperthyroidism and ophthalmopathy were told apart by a 13-signature model, which achieved 85% to 90% sensitivity and 81.08% specificity.

This CDR3 contains 15 residues. V was pared by 0 bases and J by 2 bases, with 1 base of the junction left unmatched. Germline values: CDR1 SGHVS, CDR2 FQNEAQ. PBMCs originated in around 11 ml of fresh peripheral blood. This clonotype has a handful of counts. The target antigen is unknown. The source of this sequence is an adult man with Graves' ophthalmopathy. The chain has TRBV7-8 and TRBJ2-3, with TRBD2 matching 8 bases. Sequenced: peripheral blood. CDR3 DNA sequence: TGTGCCAGCAGCTTAGCAGCGGGGGTCACAGATACGCAGTATTTT. As protein: CASSLAAGVTDTQYF.